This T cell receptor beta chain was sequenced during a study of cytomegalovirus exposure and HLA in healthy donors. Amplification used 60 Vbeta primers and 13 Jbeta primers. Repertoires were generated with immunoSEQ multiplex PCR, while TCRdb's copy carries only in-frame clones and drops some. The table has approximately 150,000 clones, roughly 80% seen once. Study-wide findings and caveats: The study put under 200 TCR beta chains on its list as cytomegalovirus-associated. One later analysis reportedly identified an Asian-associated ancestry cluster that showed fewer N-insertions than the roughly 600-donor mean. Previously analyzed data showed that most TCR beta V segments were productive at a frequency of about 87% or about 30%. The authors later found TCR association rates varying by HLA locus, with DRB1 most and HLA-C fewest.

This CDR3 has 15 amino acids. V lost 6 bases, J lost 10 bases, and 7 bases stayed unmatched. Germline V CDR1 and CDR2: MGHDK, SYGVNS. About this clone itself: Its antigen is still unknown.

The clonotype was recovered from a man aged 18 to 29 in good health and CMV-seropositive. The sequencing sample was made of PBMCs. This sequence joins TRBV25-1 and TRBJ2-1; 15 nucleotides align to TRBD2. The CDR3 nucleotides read TGTGCCAGCAGCTGGACTAGCGGGAGGGCGGAGGAGCAGTTCTTC. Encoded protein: CASSWTSGRAEEQFF.